The sequence of this T cell receptor (beta chain) was determined in a study of cytomegalovirus exposure and HLA in healthy donors. Both 60 Vbeta primers and 13 Jbeta primers went into the PCR. The method was immunoSEQ multiplex PCR; TCRdb's version includes in-frame clones alone and lacks a portion of them. The top ten hold roughly 6.7% of the sample, which has about 160,000 clones, 80% to 90% seen once. Points from the study as a whole: TCR beta sequences reportedly predicted most subjects' HLA-A and HLA-B alleles accurately. Later genetic work tied a missense DCLRE1C variant to beta-chain V and J trimming.

In regard to this clone: Its target is not known.

With V trimmed by 0 bases and J by 4 bases, 5 bases remained unmatched. Germline CDR1 reads MNHEY; CDR2 reads SVGAGI. This CDR3 spans 15 amino acids. The clonotype originates from a man aged 50-60 years in good health and CMV-seropositive. The V call is TRBV6-5, the J call TRBJ1-1; 7 bases are a match to TRBD1. Sequenced sample: PBMCs. The CDR3, as DNA: TGTGCCAGCAGTTACTCCCTCTCAGGGGGCACTGAAGCTTTCTTT. The encoded protein is CASSYSLSGGTEAFF.